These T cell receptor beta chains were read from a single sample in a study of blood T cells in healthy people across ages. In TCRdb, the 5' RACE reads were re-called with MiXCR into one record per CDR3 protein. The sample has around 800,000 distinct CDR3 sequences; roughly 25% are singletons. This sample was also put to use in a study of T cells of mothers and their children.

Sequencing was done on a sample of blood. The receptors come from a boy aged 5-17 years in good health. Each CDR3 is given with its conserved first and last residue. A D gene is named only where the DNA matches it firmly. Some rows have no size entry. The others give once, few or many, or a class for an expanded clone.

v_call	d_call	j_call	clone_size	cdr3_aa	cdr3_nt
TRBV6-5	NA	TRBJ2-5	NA	CASRGRQETQYF	TGTGCCAGCAGAGGACGGCAAGAGACCCAGTACTTC
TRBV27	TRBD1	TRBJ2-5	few	CASRPRGRMIQETQYF	TGTGCCAGCAGACCTAGGGGGCGTATGATCCAAGAGACCCAGTACTTC
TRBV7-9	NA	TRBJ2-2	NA	CASRPLRELFF	TGTGCCAGCAGACCCCTAAGGGAGCTGTTTTTT
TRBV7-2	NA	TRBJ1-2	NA	CASSFMPSVDYGYTF	TGTGCCAGCAGCTTTATGCCCAGCGTAGACTATGGCTACACCTTC
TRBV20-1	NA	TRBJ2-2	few	CSARRQGGTGELFF	TGCAGTGCTAGAAGGCAGGGTGGCACCGGGGAGCTGTTTTTT
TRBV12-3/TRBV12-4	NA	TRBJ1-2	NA	CASSYAGPNYGYTF	TGTGCCAGCAGCTACGCCGGGCCCAACTATGGCTACACCTTC
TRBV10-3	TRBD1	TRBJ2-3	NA	CAISGTGGPGTDTQYF	TGTGCCATCAGTGGAACAGGGGGGCCCGGCACAGATACGCAGTATTTT
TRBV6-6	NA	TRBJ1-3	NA	CATGSSGNTIYF	TGTGCCACGGGGAGCTCTGGAAACACCATATATTTT
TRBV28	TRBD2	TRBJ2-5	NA	CASTSTIGSGGAYGETQYF	TGTGCCAGCACCTCAACGATCGGTAGCGGGGGGGCCTATGGAGAGACCCAGTACTTC
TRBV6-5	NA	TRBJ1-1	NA	CASSPDVEIMNTEAFF	TGTGCCAGCAGCCCGGATGTGGAGATAATGAACACTGAAGCTTTCTTT
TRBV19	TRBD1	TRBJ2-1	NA	CASSITRGRDYNEQFF	TGTGCCAGTAGTATTACTAGGGGGCGCGATTACAATGAGCAGTTCTTC
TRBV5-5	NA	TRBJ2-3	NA	CAGSLGRGGTDTQYF	TGTGCCGGCAGCTTGGGAAGAGGGGGCACAGATACGCAGTATTTT
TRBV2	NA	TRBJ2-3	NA	CASTTMMTDTQYF	TGTGCCAGCACGACGATGATGACAGATACGCAGTATTTT
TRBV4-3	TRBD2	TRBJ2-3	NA	CASSQVSSGRGDTQYF	TGCGCCAGCAGCCAAGTTTCTAGCGGGAGAGGTGATACGCAGTATTTT
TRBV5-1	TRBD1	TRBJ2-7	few	CASSASGTVYEQYF	TGCGCCAGCAGCGCCTCCGGGACAGTCTACGAGCAGTACTTC
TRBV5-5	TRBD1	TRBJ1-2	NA	CASSLTPGTGGPGYTF	TGTGCCAGCAGCTTAACCCCCGGGACAGGGGGCCCTGGCTACACCTTC
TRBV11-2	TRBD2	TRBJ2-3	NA	CASSLNPGLAGLKDTQYF	TGTGCCAGCAGCTTAAATCCGGGACTAGCGGGGCTCAAGGATACGCAGTATTTT